Listed here is a single T cell receptor beta chain. Its antigen has not been determined. Qualities for individual bases were not recorded, and no much larger clone is one base off. Genomic DNA was isolated from the sorted cells so that the TCRbeta CDR3 region could be sequenced. The immunoSEQ Assay was used to sequence the TCRbeta CDR3 regions. TCRdb took over this immuneACCESS table, retaining in-frame rearrangements with V and J assigned. Such tables are incomplete; in checked studies, under half of the missing clones stem from an unresolved V gene, and the remainder is unexplained. This sample comprises over 100,000 clones, 75% to 90% of them detected only once. The top ten constitute around 0.57% of the sample. This entry comes from a study of OX40 agonist ivuxolimab in advanced cancers. The study in broad terms: Ivuxolimab, which targeted the costimulatory receptor OX40 (CD134), was an agonistic, fully human IgG2 monoclonal antibody. Three dose-escalation patients achieved partial responses, one with hepatocellular carcinoma and two with cutaneous melanoma. Intravenous ivuxolimab was administered to patients every 2 weeks at six dose levels: 0.01, 0.1, 0.3, 1.5, 3 and 10 mg/kg. Prior anti-PD-1, anti-PD-L1 or anti-CTLA-4 therapy was permitted, and roughly two fifths of dose-escalation patients had received checkpoint inhibitors. The monotherapy dose-escalation portion (N = 52 patients) of the phase I ivuxolimab trial is reported in the paper. Among the roughly 50 dose-escalation patients, about 20 had hepatocellular carcinoma, roughly 15 melanoma, 9 renal cell carcinoma and 9 head and neck cancer. The point of sequencing TCRbeta in the periphery was to test whether ivuxolimab changed TCR sequence diversity and drove clonal T-cell expansion. A male proportion of roughly 80% and a mean age of about 60 years, ranging from roughly 23 to 90, were recorded for the dose-escalation cohort. Broad study findings and their caveats: In the 0.1-3.0 mg/kg groups, partial responders were among the patients with the lowest normalized peripheral clonal expansion, particularly in CD8+ T cells. The antigen specificity of the peripheral T cells that underwent clonal expansion was not determined. Low levels of normalized T-cell clonal expansion were also seen in some nonresponding patients. After ivuxolimab, expanded clones were on average more numerous among CD8+ T cells than among CD4+ T cells. At doses of 0.1 to 3.0 mg/kg, clonal expansion of both CD4+ and CD8+ T cells in blood was seen between baseline and week 6.

The trial excluded patients who had a history of autoimmune disease or were on systemic immunosuppression. Peripheral blood for TCR sequencing was collected from all dose cohorts at baseline, on cycle 4 day 1, and on cycle 7 day 1. The samples were taken from a phase I, first-in-human, multicenter, open-label dose-escalation trial of ivuxolimab. Adults with locally advanced or metastatic melanoma, renal cell, hepatocellular, or head and neck squamous cell carcinoma were enrolled in the trial. Before TCR sequencing, CD4+ T cells and CD8+ T cells from peripheral blood were sorted into separate populations. The CDR3 contains 14 residues, cysteine and phenylalanine counted. Of all the DNA, just the CDR3 is kept, 42 bases in frame from base 1. CDR1 MNHEY and CDR2 SVGAGI are derived from the germline V gene. V gives up 6 bases and J gives up 5 bases, and the segment between their germline ends measures 16 bases.

The sequences come from CD4+ or CD8+ T cells sorted from blood, collected in a trial of the OX40 agonist ivuxolimab. This clonotype was sampled from an adult with an advanced solid tumor such as melanoma, head and neck, liver or kidney cancer. Recombination linked TRBV6-5 to TRBJ1-1; a tentative D match to TRBD1 spans 5 bases. The DNA reads TGTGCCAGCAGCGACCCAGGGAGGGCAACTGAAGCTTTCTTT. Translated, this is CASSDPGRATEAFF.